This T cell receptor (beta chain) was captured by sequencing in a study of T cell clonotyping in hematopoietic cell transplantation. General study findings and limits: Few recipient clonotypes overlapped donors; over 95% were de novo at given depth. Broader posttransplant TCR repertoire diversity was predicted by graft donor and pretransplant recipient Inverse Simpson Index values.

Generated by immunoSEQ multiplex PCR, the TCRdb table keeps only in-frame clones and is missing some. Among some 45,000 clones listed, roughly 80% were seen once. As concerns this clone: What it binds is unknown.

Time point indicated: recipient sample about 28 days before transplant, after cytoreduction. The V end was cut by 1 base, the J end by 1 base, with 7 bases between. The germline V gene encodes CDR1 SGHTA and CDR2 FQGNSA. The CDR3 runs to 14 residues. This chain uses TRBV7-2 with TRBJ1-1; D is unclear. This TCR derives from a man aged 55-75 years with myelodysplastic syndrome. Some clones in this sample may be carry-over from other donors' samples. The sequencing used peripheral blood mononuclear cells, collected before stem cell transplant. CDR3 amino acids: CASSLGWANTEAFF. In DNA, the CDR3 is TGTGCCAGCAGCTTAGGCTGGGCGAACACTGAAGCTTTCTTT.